Listed below are T cell receptor beta chains from one sample, sequenced in a study of persistence of HIV-infected CD4 T cells. No antigens are known for them. The method was immunoSEQ multiplex PCR; TCRdb's version includes in-frame clones alone and lacks a portion of them. Of tens of thousands of clones detected, around 80% appear once; the ten largest clones hold roughly 1.7%. The source was CD4+ T cells sorted from PBMCs after roughly 18-hour stimulation, collected from a patient who received antiretroviral therapy. The source is an adult man with HIV who was CMV-seropositive. Each CDR3 is given with its conserved first and last residue. Fields, in order: clone size, D gene, V gene, J gene, CDR3 DNA, CDR3 protein. The D gene is left open where the match is weak. Clone size is shown for a subset of rows, as once, few, many or a class of expanded clone.

NA	TRBD2	TRBV5-1	TRBJ2-3	TGCGCCAGCAGCTCCGCCTCCGCCGGGCGGGGGACAGATACGCAGTATTTT	CASSSASAGRGTDTQYF
NA	TRBD1	TRBV6-5	TRBJ1-2	TGTGCCAGCAGCTACTCTCTCGGGACAGGGCAGGGCTACACCTTC	CASSYSLGTGQGYTF
NA	NA	TRBV6-1	TRBJ1-5	TGTGCCAGCAGTGAGAAGTCCATATATCAGCCCCAGCATTTT	CASSEKSIYQPQHF
NA	NA	TRBV9	TRBJ1-1	TGTGCCAGCAGCGTAGAGGTTACAGGGTCAGAAGCTTTCTTT	CASSVEVTGSEAFF
NA	NA	TRBV20-1	TRBJ1-1	TGCAGTGCTAGTGGGGAGGTCGACACTGAAGCTTTCTTT	CSASGEVDTEAFF
few	TRBD1	TRBV15	TRBJ2-3	TGTGCCACCAGTGTCCGACAGGGAGATACGCAGTATTTT	CATSVRQGDTQYF
NA	NA	TRBV6-2/TRBV6-3	TRBJ2-1	TGTGCCAGCAGCCACGGGCAGGGACACTACAATGAGCAGTTCTTC	CASSHGQGHYNEQFF
once	TRBD1	TRBV19	TRBJ1-1	TGTGCCAGTAGTAGCGCTGGAGGGGGCTACACTGAAGCTTTCTTT	CASSSAGGGYTEAFF
once	NA	TRBV5-1	TRBJ2-6	TGCGCCAGCAGCTTGGCTGCTACTGGGGCCAACGTCCTGACTTTC	CASSLAATGANVLTF
NA	NA	TRBV9	TRBJ2-3	TGTGCCAGCAGCTTCGGGACCTTCACAGATACGCAGTATTTT	CASSFGTFTDTQYF
NA	NA	TRBV3-1/TRBV3-2	TRBJ1-1	TGTGCCAGCAGCCGCTCTGAATCTTCGGGGGGCGAAGCTTTCTTT	CASSRSESSGGEAFF
NA	NA	TRBV6-5	TRBJ1-5	TGTGCCACCTCTCTGGGCCGGTGGGCGAATCAGCCCCAGCATTTT	CATSLGRWANQPQHF
NA	TRBD1	TRBV6-5	TRBJ1-5	TGTGCCAGCAGCCGCAGGGACAGGGACAATCAGCCCCAGCATTTT	CASSRRDRDNQPQHF
NA	TRBD1	TRBV30	TRBJ2-7	TGTGCCTGGAGAAGGACAGGGGATACCTACGAGCAGTACTTC	CAWRRTGDTYEQYF
NA	NA	TRBV15	TRBJ1-1	TGTGCCACCAGCAGAGATGAATTGAACACTGAAGCTTTCTTT	CATSRDELNTEAFF
few	NA	TRBV4-2	TRBJ1-1	TGTGCCAGCAGCCAAGATTGGGGGCAGGACACTGAAGCTTTCTTT	CASSQDWGQDTEAFF
NA	NA	TRBV12-3/TRBV12-4	TRBJ1-1	TGTGCCAGCAGTTTGCAGAACACTGAAGCTTTCTTT	CASSLQNTEAFF
NA	NA	TRBV19	TRBJ2-3	TGTGCCAGTAGCCTCGCTGTAGCGGTTTCTAGCACAGATACGCAGTATTTT	CASSLAVAVSSTDTQYF
NA	TRBD1	TRBV19	TRBJ2-2	TGTGCCACCCTGGACAGGCAGTACACCGGGGAGCTGTTTTTT	CATLDRQYTGELFF
NA	NA	TRBV3-1/TRBV3-2	TRBJ2-7	TGTGCCAGCAGCCCCACAGGGCTGGGAGGCGAGCAGTACTTC	CASSPTGLGGEQYF
NA	TRBD1	TRBV4-2	TRBJ2-2	TGTGCCAGCAGCCCCCATGGGACAGTCACCGGGGAGCTGTTTTTT	CASSPHGTVTGELFF
NA	NA	TRBV5-1	TRBJ1-1	TGCGCCAGCAGCTTGGGGACGGCGATCGGAGAAGCTTTCTTT	CASSLGTAIGEAFF
NA	NA	TRBV28	TRBJ1-4	TGTGCCAGCATCAGTCCATCGGTCGATGAAAAACTGTTTTTT	CASISPSVDEKLFF
NA	TRBD1	TRBV29-1	TRBJ1-1	TGCAGCGTGATATACAGGGGAATGGGCACTGAAGCTTTCTTT	CSVIYRGMGTEAFF
NA	TRBD1	TRBV7-2	TRBJ1-2	TGTGCCAGCAGCTCCGACAGGGGGCGCGGCGACTATGGCTACATCTTC	CASSSDRGRGDYGYIF
NA	TRBD1	TRBV6-5	TRBJ1-4	TGTGCCAGCAGTCCGGGACAGTATAATGAAAAACTGTTTTTT	CASSPGQYNEKLFF
NA	TRBD1	TRBV2	TRBJ1-2	TGTGCCAGCAGTGAAGCAGGACAGGGAGCGGATGGCTACACCTTC	CASSEAGQGADGYTF
NA	NA	TRBV2	TRBJ2-1	TGTGCCAGCAGAGGGTTATACAATGAGCAGTTCTTC	CASRGLYNEQFF
NA	NA	TRBV6-1	TRBJ1-6	TGTGCCAGCAGTGAAGGGGGAAGCTCCTATAATTCACCCCTCCACTTT	CASSEGGSSYNSPLHF
NA	NA	TRBV3-1/TRBV3-2	TRBJ2-6	TGTGCCAGCAGTCGGGCGGGATACAACGTCCTGACTTTC	CASSRAGYNVLTF
NA	TRBD1	TRBV7-8	TRBJ2-7	TGTGCCAGCAGCAACCGGGACAGGGGCTCCGGGGGGGAGCAGTACTTC	CASSNRDRGSGGEQYF
NA	NA	TRBV5-4	TRBJ1-5	TGTGCCAGCAGCGTGGGTGGGGACTCAGGGTTTCAGCCCCAGCATTTT	CASSVGGDSGFQPQHF
NA	NA	TRBV12-3/TRBV12-4	TRBJ1-5	TGTGCCAGCAGTTTAAGGACCTATCAGCCCCAGCATTTT	CASSLRTYQPQHF
few	NA	TRBV6-5	TRBJ1-1	TGTGCCAGCCGGGGAGGCACTGAAGCTTTCTTT	CASRGGTEAFF
few	NA	TRBV2	TRBJ1-2	TGTGCCAGCAGTCCTAATGCAGCTAACTATGGCTACACCTTC	CASSPNAANYGYTF
NA	NA	TRBV14	TRBJ1-6	TGTGCCAGCAGCCCTCAAGGGGGACATAATAGCTCACCCCTCCACTTT	CASSPQGGHNSSPLHF
NA	NA	TRBV10-3	TRBJ2-3	TGTGCCATCAGTGAAGGAGTACGGGGCACAGATACGCAGTATTTT	CAISEGVRGTDTQYF
NA	NA	TRBV7-9	TRBJ2-1	TGTGCCAGCAGCTTAGCGCGAGGGGAAGAGCAGTTCTTC	CASSLARGEEQFF
NA	TRBD1	TRBV29-1	TRBJ2-7	TGCAGCGTTCAGGAACAACAGGGGGCATCCTACGAGCAGTACTTC	CSVQEQQGASYEQYF
NA	NA	TRBV6-1	TRBJ1-5	TGTGCCAGCAGCCTTTACAGGAGCCTCAATCAGCCCCAGCATTTT	CASSLYRSLNQPQHF
NA	NA	TRBV20-1	TRBJ2-7	TGCAGTGCAGCCAGTGATAAGCAGTACTTC	CSAASDKQYF
NA	TRBD1	TRBV24-1	TRBJ1-2	TGTGCCACCAGTGACAGGGGGCTTCGTGGCTACACCTTC	CATSDRGLRGYTF